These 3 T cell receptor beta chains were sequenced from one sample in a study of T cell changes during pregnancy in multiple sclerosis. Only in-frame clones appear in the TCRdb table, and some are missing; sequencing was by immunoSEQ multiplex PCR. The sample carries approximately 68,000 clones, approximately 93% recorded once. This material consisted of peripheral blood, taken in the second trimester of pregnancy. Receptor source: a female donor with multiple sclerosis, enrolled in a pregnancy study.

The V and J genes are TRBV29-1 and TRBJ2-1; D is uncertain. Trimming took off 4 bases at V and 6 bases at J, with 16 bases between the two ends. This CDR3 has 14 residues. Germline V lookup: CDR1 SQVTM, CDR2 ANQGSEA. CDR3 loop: CSVVVALRSNEQFF. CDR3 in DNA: TGCAGCGTTGTGGTAGCTTTAAGGAGCAATGAGCAGTTCTTC.

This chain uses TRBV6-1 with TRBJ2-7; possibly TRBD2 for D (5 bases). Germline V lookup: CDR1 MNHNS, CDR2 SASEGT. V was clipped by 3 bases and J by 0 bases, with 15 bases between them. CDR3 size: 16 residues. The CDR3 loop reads CASSDAREPFSYEQYF. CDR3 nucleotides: TGTGCCAGCAGTGACGCCCGGGAACCTTTCTCCTACGAGCAGTACTTC.

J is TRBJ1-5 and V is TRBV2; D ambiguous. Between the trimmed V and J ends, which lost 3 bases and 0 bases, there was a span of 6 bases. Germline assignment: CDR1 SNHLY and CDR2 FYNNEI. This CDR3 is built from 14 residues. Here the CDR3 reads CASSDRDSNQPQHF. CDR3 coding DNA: TGTGCCAGCAGTGATCGAGATAGCAATCAGCCCCAGCATTTT.